The 25 T cell receptor beta chains below were found in one sample sequenced in a study of T cell responses to AZD1222 COVID-19 vaccine. Here immunoSEQ multiplex PCR was the method, and the copy in TCRdb shows in-frame clones only, minus some. The sample has some 100,000 clones, roughly 90% seen once; the top ten hold about 3.4%. Sequenced here: peripheral blood, sampled 28 days after the second AZD1222 dose. The receptor set was obtained from an adult who received the AZD1222 COVID-19 vaccine.

The CDR3 DNA sequence: TGCGCCAGCAGCCAACTCGTATCAGGACTACTCCCAGGGGCTCCCTCCTACGAGCAGTACTTC. Its protein is CASSQLVSGLLPGAPSYEQYF. The chain joins TRBV4-1 to TRBJ2-7; D may correspond to TRBD1 or TRBD2 (6 bases each). The CDR3 totals 21 residues. V lost 2 bases, J lost 0 bases, and 29 bases lay in between. The V gene's germline CDR1 is MGHRA and CDR2 YSYEKL.

The DNA of the CDR3 is TGTGCCAGTAGTATAAGAGGAATACCCTCCGGGACATTTAACTACGAGCAGTACTTC. Its protein product is CASSIRGIPSGTFNYEQYF. This rearrangement joins TRBV19 to TRBJ2-7; D is possibly TRBD1 (6 bases). The CDR3 contains 19 residues. V lost 2 bases and J 3 bases, leaving 26 bases between the germline ends. Germline assignment: CDR1 LNHDA and CDR2 SQIVND (reference sequence).

This clone was observed a single time. The chain uses TRBV14 and TRBJ2-5; TRBD2 matches at 14 bases. The germline V gene has CDR1 SGHDN and CDR2 FVKESK. The CDR3 loop spans 16 amino acids. The V segment lost 3 bases and the J segment 2 bases; nucleotides outside the gene matches: 2. CDR3 sequence: CASSHGLAGGQETQYF. The DNA of the CDR3 is TGTGCCAGCAGCCACGGACTAGCGGGAGGTCAAGAGACCCAGTACTTC.

This clone was counted only a few times. This sequence joins TRBV7-2 and TRBJ2-2, with 7 positions matching TRBD1. Trimming removed 3 bases from V and 7 bases from J; junction bases left unmatched: 5. CDR3 size: 14 residues. The germline V gene has CDR1 SGHTA and CDR2 FQGNSA. In DNA form, the CDR3 reads TGTGCCAGCAGCTTGAGGGACAGTTACGGGGAGCTGTTTTTT. Its protein is CASSLRDSYGELFF.

The chain couples TRBV6-2 or TRBV6-3 to TRBJ2-1, with a tentative D call TRBD2 (6 bases). The CDR3 is 17 amino acids. The V end lost 0 bases, the J end lost 2 bases, and 14 bases lay between the germline ends. Germline V gene lookup returns CDR1 MNHEY and CDR2 SVGEGT. Here the CDR3 DNA reads TGTGCCAGCAGTTACTCGAATGGGCGGGACCCCTACAATGAGCAGTTCTTC. It translates to CASSYSNGRDPYNEQFF.

The V gene is TRBV14, the J gene TRBJ1-2; D perhaps matches TRBD1 (5 bases). V was clipped by 1 base and J by 4 bases, with 16 bases between them. The germline gives CDR1 SGHDN, CDR2 FVKESK. The CDR3 is 16 residues long. CDR3 in DNA: TGTGCCAGCAGCCAAGGAGGCCGGGGGTTTAGCTATGGCTACACCTTC. This codes for CASSQGGRGFSYGYTF.

The chain employs TRBV14 and TRBJ2-7; 12 positions agree with TRBD2. The CDR3 contains 17 residues. CDR1 and CDR2 (germline): SGHDN, FVKESK. With 1 base clipped from V and 4 bases from J, the junction kept 8 bases outside the gene matches. The DNA of the CDR3 is TGTGCCAGCAGCCAAGCCCCTAGCGGGGGGGGCCTATACGAGCAGTACTTC. Its protein product is CASSQAPSGGGLYEQYF.

The V gene is TRBV7-3, the J gene TRBJ2-7; 7 bases agree with TRBD1. Germline assignment: CDR1 SGHTA and CDR2 FQGTGA. The CDR3 sequence is 17 residues long. The V and J ends lost 2 bases and 0 bases, in that order; junction bases with no gene match: 10. In nucleotides, the CDR3 is TGTGCCAGCAGCTTATGGGGTCAGGGGGACAACTCCTACGAGCAGTACTTC. Its protein product is CASSLWGQGDNSYEQYF. Supplemented by reference TRBV7-3 and TRBJ2-7, the full variable domain reads GAGVSQTPSNKVTEKGKYVELRCDPISGHTALYWYRQSLGQGPEFLIYFQGTGAADDSGLPNDRFFAVRPEGSVSTLKIQRTERGDSAVYLCASSLWGQGDNSYEQYFGPGTRLTVT.

The table lists this clone with a count of one. The chain recombines TRBV11-3 with TRBJ1-5, with a possible D match to TRBD1 (6 bases). The CDR3 extends over 13 amino acids. The V and J ends lost 4 bases and 6 bases respectively, with 10 bases between them. The germline CDR1 and CDR2 sequences are SGHNT and YENEEA. CDR3 sequence reads: CASSSGVLQPQHF. CDR3 sequence (DNA): TGTGCCAGCAGCTCAGGGGTCCTTCAGCCCCAGCATTTT.

The gene calls are TRBV3-1 (or the pseudogene TRBV3-2) and TRBJ1-6; D possibly corresponds to TRBD1 (6 bases). The CDR3 totals 14 residues. Trimming removed 2 bases at V and 9 bases at J, with 11 bases between. CDR1 LGHDT and CDR2 YNNKEL come from the germline V gene (reference sequence). CDR3 sequence reads: CASSQWSGASPLHF. For the CDR3, the DNA is TGTGCCAGCAGCCAATGGTCAGGGGCTTCACCCCTCCACTTT.

V and J are TRBV28 and TRBJ2-5, with 12 bases matching TRBD2. Trimming took 6 bases from V and 4 from J; bases not matched to a gene: 9. CDR3 size: 16 residues. The V gene's germline CDR1 is MDHEN and CDR2 SYDVKM. CDR3 region: CASSEASGGAGETQYF. The CDR3 DNA reads TGTGCCAGCAGCGAGGCTAGCGGGGGGGCGGGAGAGACCCAGTACTTC.

This chain joins TRBV7-2 and TRBJ1-1, with D maybe TRBD1 (5 bases). Germline V gives CDR1 SGHTA, CDR2 FQGNSA. CDR3 size: 14 residues. V was cut by 6 bases and J by 1 base, with 12 bases left in between. The CDR3 bases are TGTGCCAGCAGTCTTATGGGGCCGAACACTGAAGCTTTCTTT. The encoded protein is CASSLMGPNTEAFF.

V and J are TRBV18 and TRBJ1-1; unclear D gene. This CDR3 has 13 residues. Trimming cost V 4 bases and J 4 bases, with 10 bases left between them. Per germline, CDR1 KGHSH and CDR2 LQKENI. CDR3: CASSLSQSTEAFF. The CDR3 DNA sequence: TGTGCCAGCTCACTCTCCCAGAGCACTGAAGCTTTCTTT.

V is TRBV18 and J is TRBJ1-5; 7 nucleotides line up with TRBD1. Germline loops: CDR1 KGHSH, CDR2 LQKENI. V trimming: 6 bases; J trimming: 2 bases; junction bases outside the gene matches: 4. The CDR3 length is 14 residues. DNA for the CDR3: TGTGCCAGCTCGCTCGGACAGGGCAATCAGCCCCAGCATTTT. Residues: CASSLGQGNQPQHF.

The chain has TRBV13 and TRBJ1-4; 7 positions match TRBD1. J lost 7 bases, V lost 5 bases, and 10 bases had no gene match. Germline V gene lookup returns CDR1 PRHDT and CDR2 FYEKMQ (reference sequence). This CDR3 has 15 amino acids. The DNA of the CDR3 is TGTGCCAGCAGCCATCGACAGGGCTCGGGTGAAAAACTGTTTTTT. It codes for CASSHRQGSGEKLFF. Looking up the rest from reference TRBV13 and TRBJ1-4 gives the full variable domain: AAGVIQSPRHLIKEKRETATLKCYPIPRHDTVYWYQQGPGQDPQFLISFYEKMQSDKGSIPDRFSAQQFSDYHSELNMSSLELGDSALYFCASSHRQGSGEKLFFGSGTQLSVL.

This sequence joins TRBV18 and TRBJ1-1, with 7 positions matching TRBD1. The trim removed 3 bases at V and 0 bases at J, leaving 4 bases unmatched. CDR1 and CDR2 (germline): KGHSH, LQKENI. The CDR3 is 15 amino acids. CDR3 in amino acids: CASSPTGALNTEAFF. CDR3 bases: TGTGCCAGCTCACCTACAGGGGCACTGAACACTGAAGCTTTCTTT. The full variable domain, with the rest looked up from reference TRBV18 and TRBJ1-1, is NAGVMQNPRHLVRRRGQEARLRCSPMKGHSHVYWYRQLPEEGLKFMVYLQKENIIDESGMPKERFSAEFPKEGPSILRIQQVVRGDSAAYFCASSPTGALNTEAFFGQGTRLTVV.

The chain has TRBV6-5 and TRBJ2-3; a possible D gene is TRBD1 (5 bases). The CDR3 length is 14 residues. CDR1 is MNHEY and CDR2 is SVGAGI in the germline V gene. V was shortened by 6 bases and J by 1 base, with 11 bases between the two germline ends. CDR3 sequence reads: CASRRTRRTDTQYF. CDR3 coding DNA: TGTGCCAGCAGGAGGACAAGACGCACAGATACGCAGTATTTT.

This chain links TRBV2 with TRBJ2-7, with D perhaps matching TRBD2 (5 bases). The CDR3 sequence is 13 residues long. The V end lost 6 bases, the J end lost 7 bases, and 16 bases lay between the germline ends. In germline, CDR1 is SNHLY, CDR2 FYNNEI. Here the CDR3 DNA reads TGTGCCAGCAGAGCGGACCCTTTCTATGAGCAGTACTTC. It is translated as CASRADPFYEQYF.

The rearrangement links TRBV7-2 to TRBJ1-4; D call uncertain. The germline V gene encodes CDR1 SGHTA and CDR2 FQGNSA. V shed 5 bases and J shed 8 bases, with 9 bases lying between them. The CDR3 totals 12 residues. The CDR3 loop reads CASSLDREKLFF. For the CDR3, the DNA is TGTGCCAGCAGCCTGGACCGGGAAAAACTGTTTTTT.

The table lists this clone with a count of one. The J gene is TRBJ2-2, the V gene TRBV5-1, with TRBD1 matching 11 bases. CDR1 is SGHRS, CDR2 YFSETQ, per germline. Trimming cost V 7 bases and J 3 bases; bases outside gene matches: 2. The CDR3 runs 14 residues. CDR3 sequence: CASAGQGDTGELFF. CDR3 DNA sequence: TGCGCCAGCGCGGGACAGGGGGACACCGGGGAGCTGTTTTTT.

The chain has TRBV11-2 and TRBJ1-1; no reliable D call. The CDR3 runs 15 residues. The germline gives CDR1 SGHAT, CDR2 FQNNGV. Trimming shortened V by 1 base and J by 1 base, and 10 bases separated the two germline ends. The CDR3 sequence: CASSLVLVANTEAFF. The CDR3 DNA reads TGTGCCAGCAGCTTAGTTCTGGTCGCGAACACTGAAGCTTTCTTT. Combining the CDR3 with reference TRBV11-2 and TRBJ1-1 gives the whole variable domain EAGVAQSPRYKIIEKRQSVAFWCNPISGHATLYWYQQILGQGPKLLIQFQNNGVVDDSQLPKDRFSAERLKGVDSTLKIQPAKLEDSAVYLCASSLVLVANTEAFFGQGTRLTVV.

V gene TRBV6-1 combines with J gene TRBJ2-1; 9 positions agree with TRBD1. Germline CDR1 reads MNHNS; CDR2 reads SASEGT. Trimming cost V 4 bases and J 7 bases; bases outside gene matches: 11. The CDR3 is 16 amino acids. In nucleotides, the CDR3 is TGTGCCAGCAGTGGGGGTTTAGGGACAGGGAAAAATGAGCAGTTCTTC. Its translation: CASSGGLGTGKNEQFF.

This clone is categorized as medium-sized. The chain employs TRBV14 and TRBJ2-1, with D maybe TRBD2 (7 bases). Deletions cut 3 bases from V and 0 bases from J, with 24 bases between. The CDR3 has 20 amino acids. Germline CDR1 SGHDN, CDR2 FVKESK. CDR3 nucleotides: TGTGCCAGCAGCCACTCCCCGGGACAAGAAGCGGGGAGCTCCTACAATGAGCAGTTCTTC. This encodes CASSHSPGQEAGSSYNEQFF. Combining the CDR3 with reference TRBV14 and TRBJ2-1 gives the whole variable domain EAGVTQFPSHSVIEKGQTVTLRCDPISGHDNLYWYRRVMGKEIKFLLHFVKESKQDESGMPNNRFLAERTGGTYSTLKVQPAELEDSGVYFCASSHSPGQEAGSSYNEQFFGPGTRLTVL.

V is TRBV6-1 and J is TRBJ2-5; the match to TRBD1 covers 9 bases. With V trimmed by 8 bases and J by 7 bases, 5 bases remained unmatched. Per the germline V gene, CDR1 is MNHNS and CDR2 is SASEGT. The CDR3 runs to 12 residues. The CDR3 loop is CASSWDRATQYF. CDR3 nucleotide sequence: TGTGCCAGCTCCTGGGACAGGGCGACCCAGTACTTC.

The J gene is TRBJ2-1, the V gene TRBV7-3; tentatively, D is TRBD2 (5 bases). This CDR3 contains 13 residues. Trimming stripped 4 bases from V and 5 bases from J, with 9 bases between. Germline assignment: CDR1 SGHTA and CDR2 FQGTGA. This CDR3 reads CASSSGLDNEQFF. The CDR3 DNA reads as TGTGCCAGCAGCTCAGGACTTGACAATGAGCAGTTCTTC.